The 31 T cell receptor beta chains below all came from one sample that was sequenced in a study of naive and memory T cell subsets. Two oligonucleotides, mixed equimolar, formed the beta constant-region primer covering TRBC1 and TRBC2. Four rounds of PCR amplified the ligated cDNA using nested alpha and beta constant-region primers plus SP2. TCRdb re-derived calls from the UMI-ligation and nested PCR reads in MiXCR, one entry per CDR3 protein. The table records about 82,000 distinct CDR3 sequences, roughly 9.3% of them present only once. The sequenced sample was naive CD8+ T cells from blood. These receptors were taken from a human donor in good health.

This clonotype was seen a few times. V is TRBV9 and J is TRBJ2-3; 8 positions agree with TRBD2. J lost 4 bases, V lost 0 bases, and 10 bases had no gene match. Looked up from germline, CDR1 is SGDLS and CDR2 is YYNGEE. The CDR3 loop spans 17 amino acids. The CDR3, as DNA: TGTGCCAGCAGCGTAGGAGTCGCGGGAGGCGGGGCAGATACGCAGTATTTT. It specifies CASSVGVAGGGADTQYF.

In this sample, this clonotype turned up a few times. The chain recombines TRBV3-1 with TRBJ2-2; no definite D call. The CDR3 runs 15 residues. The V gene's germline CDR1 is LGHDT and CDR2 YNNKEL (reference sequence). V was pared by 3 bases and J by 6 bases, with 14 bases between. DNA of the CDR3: TGTGCCAGCAGCCAGAAAATAGGGCGCGCCGGGGAGCTGTTTTTT. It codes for CASSQKIGRAGELFF.

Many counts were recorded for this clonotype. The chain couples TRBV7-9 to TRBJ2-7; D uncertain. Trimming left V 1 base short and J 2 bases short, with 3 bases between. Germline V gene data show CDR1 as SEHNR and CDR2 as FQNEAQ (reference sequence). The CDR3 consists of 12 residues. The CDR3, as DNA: TGTGCCAGCAGCTTAGTACCCTACGAGCAGTACTTC. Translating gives CASSLVPYEQYF.

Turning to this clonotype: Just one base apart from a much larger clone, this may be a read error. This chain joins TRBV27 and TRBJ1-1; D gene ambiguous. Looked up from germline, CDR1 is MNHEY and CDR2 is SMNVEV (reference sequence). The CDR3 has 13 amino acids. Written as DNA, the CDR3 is TGTGCCATCAGTTTATTCCAGGCCACTGAAGCTTTCTTT. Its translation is CAISLFQATEAFF.

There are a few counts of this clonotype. CDR3: CASSSRISGTEETQYF. CDR3 in DNA: TGCGCCAGCAGCTCCCGGATTAGCGGGACCGAAGAGACCCAGTACTTC. V and J are TRBV5-1 and TRBJ2-5, with TRBD2 identical over 8 bases. Trimming cost V 3 bases and J 3 bases; bases outside gene matches: 10. The CDR3 has 16 amino acids. Germline V lookup: CDR1 SGHRS, CDR2 YFSETQ.

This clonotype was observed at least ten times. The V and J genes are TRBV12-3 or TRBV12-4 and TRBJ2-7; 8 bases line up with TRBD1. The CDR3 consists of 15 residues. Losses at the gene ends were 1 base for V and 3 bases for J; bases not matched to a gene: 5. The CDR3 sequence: CASSLGQGAGYEQYF. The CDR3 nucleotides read TGTGCCAGCAGTTTAGGTCAGGGGGCTGGCTACGAGCAGTACTTC.

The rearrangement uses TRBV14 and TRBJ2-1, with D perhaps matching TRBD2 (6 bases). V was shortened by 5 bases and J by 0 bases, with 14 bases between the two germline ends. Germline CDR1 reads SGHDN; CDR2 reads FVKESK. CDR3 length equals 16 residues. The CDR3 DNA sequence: TGTGCCAGCAGCAGCCCTAGCGAGAGCTCCTACAATGAGCAGTTCTTC. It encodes CASSSPSESSYNEQFF.

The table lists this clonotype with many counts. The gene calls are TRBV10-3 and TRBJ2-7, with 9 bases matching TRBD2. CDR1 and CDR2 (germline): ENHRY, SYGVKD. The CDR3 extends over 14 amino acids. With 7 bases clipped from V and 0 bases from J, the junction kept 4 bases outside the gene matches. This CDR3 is CAIKLAGNSYEQYF. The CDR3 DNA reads TGTGCCATCAAGCTAGCGGGAAACTCCTACGAGCAGTACTTC.

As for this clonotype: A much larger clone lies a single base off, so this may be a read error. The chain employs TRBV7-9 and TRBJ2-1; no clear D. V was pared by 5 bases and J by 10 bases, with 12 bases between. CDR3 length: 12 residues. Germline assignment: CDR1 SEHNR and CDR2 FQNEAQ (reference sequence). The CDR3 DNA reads TGTGCCAGCAGCACTCATGTTCACGAGCAGTTCTTC. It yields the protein CASSTHVHEQFF.

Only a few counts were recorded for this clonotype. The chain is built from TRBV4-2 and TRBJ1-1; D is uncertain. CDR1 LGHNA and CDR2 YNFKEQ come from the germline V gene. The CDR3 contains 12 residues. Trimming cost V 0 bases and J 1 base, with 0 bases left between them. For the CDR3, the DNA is TGTGCCAGCAGCCAAGAGAACACTGAAGCTTTCTTT. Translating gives CASSQENTEAFF.

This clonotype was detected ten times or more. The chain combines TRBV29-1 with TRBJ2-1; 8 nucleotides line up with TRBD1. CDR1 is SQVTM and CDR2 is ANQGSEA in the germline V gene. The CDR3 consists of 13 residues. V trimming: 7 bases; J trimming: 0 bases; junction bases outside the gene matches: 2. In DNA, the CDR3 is TGCAGCGCCGACAGGGGCTCCTACAATGAGCAGTTCTTC. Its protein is CSADRGSYNEQFF.

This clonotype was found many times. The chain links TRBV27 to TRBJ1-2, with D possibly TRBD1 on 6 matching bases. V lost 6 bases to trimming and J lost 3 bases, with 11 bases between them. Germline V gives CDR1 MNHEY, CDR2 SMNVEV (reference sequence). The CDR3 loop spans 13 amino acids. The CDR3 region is CASRRGGHYGYTF. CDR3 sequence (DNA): TGTGCCAGCAGGCGAGGGGGGCACTATGGCTACACCTTC.

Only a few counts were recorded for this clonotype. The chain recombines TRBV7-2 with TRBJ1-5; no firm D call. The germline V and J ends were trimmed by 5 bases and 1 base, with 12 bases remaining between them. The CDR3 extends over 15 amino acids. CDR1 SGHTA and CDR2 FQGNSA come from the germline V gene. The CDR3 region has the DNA TGTGCCAGCAGCCCGCCCCCCGGGAGCAATCAGCCCCAGCATTTT. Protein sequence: CASSPPPGSNQPQHF.

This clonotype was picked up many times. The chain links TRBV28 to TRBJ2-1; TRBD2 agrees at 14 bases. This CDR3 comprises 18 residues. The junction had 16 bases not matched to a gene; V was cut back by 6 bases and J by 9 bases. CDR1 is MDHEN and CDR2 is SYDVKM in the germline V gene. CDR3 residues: CASSPIEVTSGRAGEQFF. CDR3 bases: TGTGCCAGCAGCCCAATCGAAGTGACTAGCGGGAGGGCCGGTGAGCAGTTCTTC.

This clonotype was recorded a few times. CDR3 sequence: CASSVGLSGRSNEQFF. The DNA of the CDR3 is TGTGCCAGCAGCGTAGGGCTTAGCGGGAGATCGAATGAGCAGTTCTTC. The rearrangement uses TRBV9 and TRBJ2-1; 9 bases map to TRBD2. The CDR3 consists of 16 residues. With V trimmed by 0 bases and J by 7 bases, 8 bases remained unmatched. CDR1 and CDR2 (germline): SGDLS, YYNGEE.

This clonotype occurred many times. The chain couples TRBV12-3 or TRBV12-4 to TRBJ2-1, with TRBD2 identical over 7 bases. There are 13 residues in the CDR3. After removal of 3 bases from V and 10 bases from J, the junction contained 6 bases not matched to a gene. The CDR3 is CASSFGLVTEQFF. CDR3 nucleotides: TGTGCCAGCAGTTTTGGACTAGTCACCGAGCAGTTCTTC.

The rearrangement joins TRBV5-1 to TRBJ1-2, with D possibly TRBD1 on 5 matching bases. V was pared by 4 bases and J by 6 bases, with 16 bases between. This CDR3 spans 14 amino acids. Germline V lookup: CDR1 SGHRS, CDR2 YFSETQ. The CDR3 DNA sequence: TGCGCCAGCAGCCTCACGCGGGCAGGGAATGGCTACACCTTC. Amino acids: CASSLTRAGNGYTF.

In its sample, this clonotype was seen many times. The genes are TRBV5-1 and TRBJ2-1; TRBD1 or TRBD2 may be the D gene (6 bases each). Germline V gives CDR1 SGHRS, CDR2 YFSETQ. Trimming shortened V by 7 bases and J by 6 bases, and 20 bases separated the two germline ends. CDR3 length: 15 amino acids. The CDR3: CASWGATAAGNEQFF. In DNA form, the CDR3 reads TGCGCCAGCTGGGGGGCAACAGCCGCGGGCAATGAGCAGTTCTTC.

Written as DNA, the CDR3 is TGCGCCAGCAGCCAAGAGGCGGGGTTGGATACGCAGTATTTT. Protein product: CASSQEAGLDTQYF. The rearrangement uses TRBV4-3 and TRBJ2-3; tentative D call: TRBD2 (6 bases). Germline CDR1 is LGHNA and CDR2 is YSLEER. CDR3 length: 14 residues. The V end lost 0 bases, the J end lost 6 bases, and 10 bases lay between the germline ends.

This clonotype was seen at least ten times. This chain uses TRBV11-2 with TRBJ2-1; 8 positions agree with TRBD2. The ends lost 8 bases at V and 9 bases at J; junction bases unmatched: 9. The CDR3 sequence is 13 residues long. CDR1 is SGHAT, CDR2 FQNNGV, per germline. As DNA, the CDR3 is TGTGCCAGCTCAAGCGGGAGCCGTCCTGAGCAGTTCTTC. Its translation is CASSSGSRPEQFF.

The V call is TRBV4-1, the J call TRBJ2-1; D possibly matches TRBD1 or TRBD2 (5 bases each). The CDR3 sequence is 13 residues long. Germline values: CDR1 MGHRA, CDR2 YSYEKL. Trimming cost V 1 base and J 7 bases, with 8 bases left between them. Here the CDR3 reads CASSQGGGNEQFF. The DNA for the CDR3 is TGCGCCAGCAGCCAAGGTGGGGGTAATGAGCAGTTCTTC.

CDR3 sequence reads: CASSPRGQRFADTQYF. Written as DNA, the CDR3 is TGTGCCAGCAGCCCTCGGGGCCAAAGATTCGCAGATACGCAGTATTTT. V and J are TRBV7-9 and TRBJ2-3; tentatively, D is TRBD1 or TRBD2 (5 bases each). Per the germline V gene, CDR1 is SEHNR and CDR2 is FQNEAQ (reference sequence). This CDR3 spans 16 amino acids. V lost 5 bases and J lost 4, with 19 bases in between.

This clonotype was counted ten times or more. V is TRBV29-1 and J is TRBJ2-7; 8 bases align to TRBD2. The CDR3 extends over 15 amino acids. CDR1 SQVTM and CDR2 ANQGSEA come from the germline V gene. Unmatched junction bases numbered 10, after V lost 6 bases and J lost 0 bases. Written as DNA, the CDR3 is TGCAGCGTCGAATTAGCCGGACTAGCCTCCTACGAGCAGTACTTC. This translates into CSVELAGLASYEQYF.

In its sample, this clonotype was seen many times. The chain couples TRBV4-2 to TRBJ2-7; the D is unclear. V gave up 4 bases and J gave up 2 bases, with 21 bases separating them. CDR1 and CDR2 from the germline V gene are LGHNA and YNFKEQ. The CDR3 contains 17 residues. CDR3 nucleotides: TGTGCCAGCAGCCCCCCGATGCGGAGAATAACAGCCTACGAGCAGTACTTC. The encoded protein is CASSPPMRRITAYEQYF.

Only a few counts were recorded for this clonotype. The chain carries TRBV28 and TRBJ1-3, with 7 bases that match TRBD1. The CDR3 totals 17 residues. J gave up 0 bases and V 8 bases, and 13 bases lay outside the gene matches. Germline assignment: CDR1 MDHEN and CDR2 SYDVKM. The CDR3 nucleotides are TGTGCCAGCGGAATGGGACAGTGGGACCTCTCTGGAAACACCATATATTTT. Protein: CASGMGQWDLSGNTIYF.

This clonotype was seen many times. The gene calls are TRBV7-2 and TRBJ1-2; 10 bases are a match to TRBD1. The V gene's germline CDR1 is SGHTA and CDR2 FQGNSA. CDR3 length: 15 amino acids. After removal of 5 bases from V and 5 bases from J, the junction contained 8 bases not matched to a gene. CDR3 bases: TGTGCCAGCAGCGACGGGACAGGGGTTGGATATGGCTACACCTTC. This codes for CASSDGTGVGYGYTF. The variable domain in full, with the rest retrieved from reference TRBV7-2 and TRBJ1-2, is GAGVSQSPSNKVTEKGKDVELRCDPISGHTALYWYRQSLGQGLEFLIYFQGNSAPDKSGLPSDRFSAERTGGSVSTLTIQRTQQEDSAVYLCASSDGTGVGYGYTFGSGTRLTVV.

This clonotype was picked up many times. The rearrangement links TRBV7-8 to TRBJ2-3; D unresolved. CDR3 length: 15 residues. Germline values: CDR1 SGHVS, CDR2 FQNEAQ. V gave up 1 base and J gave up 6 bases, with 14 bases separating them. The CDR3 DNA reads TGTGCCAGCAGCTTAGAGCCACGCGAGGTGGATACGCAGTATTTT. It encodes CASSLEPREVDTQYF.

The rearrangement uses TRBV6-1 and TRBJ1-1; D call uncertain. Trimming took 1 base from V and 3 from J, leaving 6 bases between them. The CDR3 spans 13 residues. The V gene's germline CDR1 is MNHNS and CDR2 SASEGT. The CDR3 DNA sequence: TGTGCCAGCAGTGAAGGACGTTACACTGAAGCTTTCTTT. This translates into CASSEGRYTEAFF.

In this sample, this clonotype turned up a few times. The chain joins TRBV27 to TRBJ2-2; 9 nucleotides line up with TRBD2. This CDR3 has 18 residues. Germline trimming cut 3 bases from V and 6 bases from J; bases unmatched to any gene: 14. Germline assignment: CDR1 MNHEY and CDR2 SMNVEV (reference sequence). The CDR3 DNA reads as TGTGCCAGCAGTTTGAGCGGGAGGAAGGGAGGAGGACCCGGGGAGCTGTTTTTT. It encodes CASSLSGRKGGGPGELFF.

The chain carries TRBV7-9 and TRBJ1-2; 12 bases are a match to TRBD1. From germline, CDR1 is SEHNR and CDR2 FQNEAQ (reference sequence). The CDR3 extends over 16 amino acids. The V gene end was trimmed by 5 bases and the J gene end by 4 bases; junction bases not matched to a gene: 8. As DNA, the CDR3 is TGTGCCAGCAGCCCCCGGGACAGGGGGCTCATCTATGGCTACACCTTC. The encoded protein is CASSPRDRGLIYGYTF.

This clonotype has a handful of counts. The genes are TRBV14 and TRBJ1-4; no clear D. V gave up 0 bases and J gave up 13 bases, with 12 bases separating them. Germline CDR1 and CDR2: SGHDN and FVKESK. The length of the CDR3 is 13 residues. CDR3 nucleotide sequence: TGTGCCAGCAGCCAAGATTTAGGACGTGCACTGTTTTTT. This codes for CASSQDLGRALFF.